One and the same sample provided the 25 T cell receptor beta chains below, sequenced in a study of molecular identifiers for immune sequencing clone quantification. In TCRdb, the PCR reads were re-called with MiXCR into one record per CDR3 protein. The sample has about 89,000 distinct CDR3 sequences, about 20% seen once. The sample comprised naive CD8+ T cells from blood, with Jurkat cell RNA spiked in. The subset was: FACS-sorted CD8+CD4-CCR7+CD45RA+ naive T cells. The source is a human donor in good health. Some libraries in this study had Jurkat cell RNA spiked in.

The table lists this clonotype with many counts. This chain uses TRBV6-4 with TRBJ2-1; TRBD1 aligns across 9 bases. Germline CDR1 is MRHNA and CDR2 is SNTAGT. V was clipped by 4 bases and J by 4 bases; unmatched bases: 5. The CDR3 spans 15 residues. In DNA, the CDR3 is TGTGCCAGCAGTGCCACAGGGGGCCGTTACAATGAGCAGTTCTTC. It yields the protein CASSATGGRYNEQFF.

This clonotype was observed at least ten times. The chain recombines TRBV15 with TRBJ1-1, with 7 bases aligning to TRBD1. CDR3 length: 15 residues. Germline V lookup: CDR1 LNHNV, CDR2 YYDKDF (reference sequence). Unmatched junction bases numbered 6, after V lost 5 bases and J lost 0 bases. The CDR3: CATSGDRHMNTEAFF. CDR3 in DNA: TGTGCCACCAGCGGGGACAGACACATGAACACTGAAGCTTTCTTT.

This clonotype was seen many times. J is TRBJ2-7 and V is TRBV19; D remains unclear. There are 14 residues in the CDR3. The V end was cut by 2 bases, the J end by 0 bases, with 8 bases between. The germline CDR1 and CDR2 sequences are LNHDA and SQIVND (reference sequence). In DNA, the CDR3 is TGTGCCAGTAGTATAACGGTCCACTCCTACGAGCAGTACTTC. As protein: CASSITVHSYEQYF.

This clonotype was counted ten times or more. The CDR3 DNA sequence: TGTGCCAGCAGCGGGTCAGGTGAAGCTTTCTTT. It yields the protein CASSGSGEAFF. V and J are TRBV9 and TRBJ1-1; D unclear. Trimming left V 3 bases short and J 7 bases short, with 7 bases between. There are 11 residues in the CDR3. Germline V lookup: CDR1 SGDLS, CDR2 YYNGEE.

This clonotype turned up a few times. Possible read error: a much larger clone is one base away. J is TRBJ1-5 and V is TRBV9, with D possibly TRBD1 on 5 matching bases. Germline lookup yields CDR1 SGDLS and CDR2 YYNGEE. This CDR3 has 15 amino acids. CDR3 nucleotides: TGTGCCAGCAGTGCAGGGACCTCTAGCAATCAGCCCCGGCATTTT. Its translation: CASSAGTSSNQPRHF.

This clonotype was observed at least ten times. Germline and junction disagree at one end, which may indicate a read error. The CDR3 DNA follows: TGCAGTTCACGTAGCGGGCAATCCTACGAGCAGTGCTTC. Translation gives CSSRSGQSYEQCF. The chain uses TRBV20-1 and TRBJ2-7; 7 bases line up with TRBD2. CDR1 and CDR2 from the germline V gene are DFQATT and SNEGSKA (reference sequence). The CDR3 spans 13 residues.

This clonotype showed up many times. The chain links TRBV7-9 to TRBJ2-7; D ambiguous. In germline, CDR1 is SEHNR, CDR2 FQNEAQ (reference sequence). The V end was cut by 5 bases, the J end by 2 bases, with 19 bases between. The CDR3 consists of 16 residues. The CDR3 DNA is TGTGCCAGCAGCCCCCCAGCCGGGTCCTCAACCTACGAGCAGTACTTC. This sequence encodes CASSPPAGSSTYEQYF.

This clonotype was seen repeatedly, ten times or more. V and J are TRBV28 and TRBJ1-5, with D maybe TRBD1 (5 bases). V was clipped by 1 base and J by 6 bases, with 10 bases between them. The CDR3 length is 14 residues. Germline V gene lookup returns CDR1 MDHEN and CDR2 SYDVKM. This CDR3 is CASSLSRAGQPQHF. In DNA form, the CDR3 reads TGTGCCAGCAGTTTATCCAGGGCTGGTCAGCCCCAGCATTTT.

This clonotype was seen many times. This chain uses TRBV30 with TRBJ2-7; D unresolved. This CDR3 is built from 12 residues. CDR1 and CDR2 from the germline V gene are GTSNPN and SVGIG (reference sequence). Trimming pared 4 bases from V and 2 bases from J, leaving 9 bases between. The CDR3 DNA sequence: TGTGCCTGGAATAGGGAAACCTACGAGCAGTACTTC. This encodes CAWNRETYEQYF.

This clonotype was observed at least ten times. The V and J genes are TRBV29-1 and TRBJ2-7; a possible D gene is TRBD1 (6 bases). V was clipped by 5 bases and J by 2 bases, with 10 bases between them. The CDR3 sequence is 12 residues long. Germline values: CDR1 SQVTM, CDR2 ANQGSEA. CDR3 bases: TGCAGCGTTCTACAGGGTACCTACGAGCAGTACTTC. As protein: CSVLQGTYEQYF.

This clonotype has ten or more counts. The rearrangement joins TRBV27 to TRBJ2-1, with a tentative D call TRBD1 (5 bases). The germline gives CDR1 MNHEY, CDR2 SMNVEV (reference sequence). V dropped 0 bases and J dropped 3 bases, with 12 bases sitting between them. The CDR3 loop spans 16 amino acids. The CDR3 DNA reads as TGTGCCAGCAGTTTATCGTTAGGGGCGATCTACAATGAGCAGTTCTTC. This gives the protein CASSLSLGAIYNEQFF.

In its sample, this clonotype was seen many times. The chain uses TRBV5-1 and TRBJ1-2, with TRBD1 matching over 10 bases. This CDR3 comprises 15 residues. Germline CDR1 is SGHRS and CDR2 is YFSETQ. With 4 bases clipped from V and 4 bases from J, the junction kept 7 bases outside the gene matches. The CDR3 region is CASSQRQGASYGYTF. CDR3 coding DNA: TGCGCCAGCAGCCAACGACAGGGGGCTAGCTATGGCTACACCTTC.

This clonotype was recorded at least ten times. This chain links TRBV5-1 with TRBJ2-3, with D hard to call. Germline loops: CDR1 SGHRS, CDR2 YFSETQ. With 5 bases removed from V and 4 bases from J, the gap between germline ends came to 11 bases. This CDR3 is built from 13 residues. This CDR3 reads CASRREVADTQYF. The CDR3 coding sequence is TGCGCCAGCAGGCGTGAAGTCGCAGATACGCAGTATTTT.

This clonotype has at least ten counts. This sequence joins TRBV20-1 and TRBJ1-1, with D uncertain. V lost 0 bases and J lost 4, with 6 bases in between. The CDR3 loop spans 12 amino acids. CDR1 is DFQATT, CDR2 SNEGSKA, per germline (reference sequence). CDR3 amino acids: CSARDWATEAFF. The CDR3 DNA sequence: TGCAGTGCTAGAGATTGGGCCACTGAAGCTTTCTTT.

This clonotype was observed many times. The CDR3 DNA follows: TGCAGCGTTGAACCACTAGCGTCTAATGAGCAGTTCTTC. Translating it yields CSVEPLASNEQFF. This chain links TRBV29-1 with TRBJ2-1, with 7 bases matching TRBD2. V was clipped by 2 bases and J by 7 bases; unmatched bases: 5. Germline V gives CDR1 SQVTM, CDR2 ANQGSEA. This CDR3 spans 13 amino acids.

As regards this clonotype: A read error is possible here, since a much larger clone lies one base away. The chain uses TRBV11-2 and TRBJ2-5; 9 bases line up with TRBD2. This CDR3 contains 15 residues. Germline V gene lookup returns CDR1 SGHAT and CDR2 FQNNGV. CDR3 sequence: CASGLGASGTETQYF. DNA of the CDR3: TGTGCCAGCGGCTTAGGGGCTAGCGGGACAGAGACCCAGTACTTC.

The sample holds many counts of this clonotype. DNA for the CDR3: TGTGCCAGCAGAACTCTAGCGGGATGGGGTGAGCAGTTCTTC. Translation gives CASRTLAGWGEQFF. This rearrangement joins TRBV12-3 or TRBV12-4 to TRBJ2-1; TRBD2 agrees at 9 bases. This CDR3 comprises 14 residues. The trim removed 6 bases at V and 9 bases at J, leaving 9 bases unmatched.

Many counts were recorded for this clonotype. This chain connects TRBV12-3 or TRBV12-4 to TRBJ1-2; no firm D call. This CDR3 spans 17 amino acids. Trimming left V 3 bases short and J 5 bases short, with 22 bases between. CDR3 sequence: CASSFEGRNPLGYGYTF. The CDR3 DNA reads TGTGCCAGCAGTTTTGAGGGTAGGAACCCACTTGGATATGGCTACACCTTC.

In this sample, this clonotype turned up many times. The genes are TRBV5-8 and TRBJ2-7, with TRBD2 identical over 7 bases. Germline loops: CDR1 SGHTS, CDR2 YDEGEE. The length of the CDR3 is 14 residues. J lost 3 bases, V lost 2 bases, and 5 bases had no gene match. CDR3 loop: CASSFLGDYYEQYF. CDR3 nucleotide sequence: TGTGCCAGCAGCTTTTTAGGGGACTACTACGAGCAGTACTTC. Filled out from reference TRBV5-8 and TRBJ2-7, the complete variable domain reads EAGVTQSPTHLIKTRGQQATLRCSPISGHTSVYWYQQALGLGLQFLLWYDEGEERNRGNFPPRFSGRQFPNYSSELNVNALELEDSALYLCASSFLGDYYEQYFGPGTRLTVT.

This clonotype came up many times. The rearrangement uses TRBV9 and TRBJ1-1; D is undetermined. Trimming pared 7 bases from V and 4 bases from J, leaving 17 bases between. Germline V lookup: CDR1 SGDLS, CDR2 YYNGEE. The CDR3 is 14 residues long. The CDR3 reads CASSRTGLSTEAFF. CDR3 nucleotide sequence: TGTGCCAGCTCCCGTACGGGGTTGAGCACTGAAGCTTTCTTT.

This clonotype has ten or more counts. This chain uses TRBV6-5 with TRBJ2-3, with 14 positions matching TRBD2. V was pared by 5 bases and J by 5 bases, with 6 bases of the junction left unmatched. The CDR3 runs 16 residues. The V gene's germline CDR1 is MNHEY and CDR2 SVGAGI. The CDR3 coding sequence is TGTGCCAGCAGTGCCGGGACTAGCGGGAGTTTAGATACGCAGTATTTT. This gives the protein CASSAGTSGSLDTQYF.

This clonotype has ten or more counts. V is TRBV5-1 and J is TRBJ2-7; D is unclear. The V gene's germline CDR1 is SGHRS and CDR2 YFSETQ. The CDR3 has 12 residues. Trimming pared 2 bases from V and 3 bases from J, leaving 6 bases between. The CDR3 reads CASSFNSYEQYF. In DNA, the CDR3 is TGCGCCAGCAGCTTCAACAGCTACGAGCAGTACTTC. Combining the CDR3 with reference TRBV5-1 and TRBJ2-7 gives the whole variable domain KAGVTQTPRYLIKTRGQQVTLSCSPISGHRSVSWYQQTPGQGLQFLFEYFSETQRNKGNFPGRFSGRQFSNSRSEMNVSTLELGDSALYLCASSFNSYEQYFGPGTRLTVT.

This clonotype was seen at least ten times. V and J are TRBV14 and TRBJ2-7; 9 positions match TRBD2. Germline CDR1 is SGHDN and CDR2 is FVKESK. J lost 4 bases, V lost 2 bases, and 9 bases had no gene match. The CDR3 covers 16 residues. The CDR3 sequence is CASSQIPGGRGYEQYF. Here the CDR3 DNA reads TGTGCCAGCAGCCAAATCCCGGGCGGGAGGGGATACGAGCAGTACTTC. Complete variable domain (other parts from reference TRBV14 and TRBJ2-7): EAGVTQFPSHSVIEKGQTVTLRCDPISGHDNLYWYRRVMGKEIKFLLHFVKESKQDESGMPNNRFLAERTGGTYSTLKVQPAELEDSGVYFCASSQIPGGRGYEQYFGPGTRLTVT.

A note on this clonotype: A much larger clone differs by one base, so this may be a read error. The chain has TRBV5-4 and TRBJ2-7; 8 bases map to TRBD2. The CDR3 consists of 14 residues. The germline CDR1 and CDR2 sequences are SGHNT and YYREEE (reference sequence). Written as DNA, the CDR3 is TGTGCCAGCAGCTCGATAGCGGGACCCTACGAGCGGTACTTC. Translating gives CASSSIAGPYERYF. Drawing the rest from reference TRBV5-4 and TRBJ2-7, the complete variable domain is ETGVTQSPTHLIKTRGQQVTLRCSSQSGHNTVSWYQQALGQGPQFIFQYYREEENGRGNFPPRFSGLQFPNYSSELNVNALELDDSALYLCASSSIAGPYERYFGPGTRLTVT.

At least ten counts were recorded for this clonotype. The CDR3: CASSSPGLGLTGELFF. Here the CDR3 DNA reads TGTGCCAGCAGCTCACCGGGCCTCGGTCTCACCGGGGAGCTGTTTTTT. The chain employs TRBV7-9 and TRBJ2-2, with D unclear. The germline V and J ends were trimmed by 4 bases and 4 bases, with 16 bases remaining between them. The V gene's germline CDR1 is SEHNR and CDR2 FQNEAQ (reference sequence). The CDR3 runs 16 residues.